The 16 T cell receptor beta chains presented below share a single source sample, sequenced in a study of molecular identifiers for immune sequencing clone quantification. A single record per CDR3 protein comes from TCRdb applying MiXCR to the PCR reads. This repertoire shows around 480,000 distinct CDR3 sequences, roughly 23% found once; its top ten account for about 0.8%. Sequencing was done on a sample of naive CD8+ T cells from blood, with Jurkat cell RNA spiked in. Specified subset: FACS-sorted CD8+CD4-CCR7+CD45RA+ naive T cells. The receptors stem from a human donor in good health. Some libraries in this study had Jurkat cell RNA spiked in.

The chain links TRBV20-1 to TRBJ2-7; D gene ambiguous. The CDR3 runs 14 residues. Germline CDR1 reads DFQATT; CDR2 reads SNEGSKA (reference sequence). The V end was cut by 0 bases, the J end by 3 bases, with 12 bases between. In DNA, the CDR3 is TGCAGTGCTAGAGATCTCAGGTCAGGCTACGAGCAGTACTTC. Protein product: CSARDLRSGYEQYF.

The chain links TRBV11-2 to TRBJ2-5; D is perhaps TRBD2 (6 bases). CDR3 length: 18 amino acids. V was cut by 1 base and J by 5 bases, with 23 bases left in between. The germline CDR1 and CDR2 sequences are SGHAT and FQNNGV. DNA of the CDR3: TGTGCCAGCAGCTTAGTAGGTTGGTTGGTCAGGGAGGCGGAGACCCAGTACTTC. Protein sequence: CASSLVGWLVREAETQYF.

The table lists this clonotype with many counts. The V gene is TRBV5-4, the J gene TRBJ1-1; possibly TRBD1 for D (5 bases). Germline V gene data show CDR1 as SGHNT and CDR2 as YYREEE (reference sequence). This CDR3 has 15 amino acids. V lost 2 bases, J lost 5 bases, and 16 bases lay in between. The CDR3 reads CASSFMGTGRTEAFF. In DNA, the CDR3 is TGTGCCAGCAGCTTCATGGGGACTGGAAGGACTGAAGCTTTCTTT.

About this clonotype itself: Without the conserved terminal phenylalanine or tryptophan, this CDR3 likely stems from a read error. The V call is TRBV20-1, the J call TRBJ2-3; no firm D call. Trimming took 3 bases from V and 2 from J, leaving 9 bases between them. Germline CDR1 is DFQATT and CDR2 is SNEGSKA (reference sequence). The CDR3 extends over 13 amino acids. The CDR3 DNA follows: TGCAGTGCTAGTTTGGTAGACACAGATACGCAGTATTCT. Translating it yields CSASLVDTDTQYS.

This clonotype was detected a few times. V is TRBV27 and J is TRBJ1-1, with no clear D. The CDR3 loop spans 13 amino acids. In germline, CDR1 is MNHEY, CDR2 SMNVEV (reference sequence). The V and J ends lost 6 bases and 3 bases respectively, with 11 bases between them. This CDR3 is CASSTFLDTEAFF. The CDR3 coding sequence is TGTGCCAGCAGCACATTCTTAGACACTGAAGCTTTCTTT.

Regarding this clonotype: A much larger clone lies a single base off, so this may be a read error. This chain links TRBV9 with TRBJ2-2, with 14 bases lining up with TRBD2. V was clipped by 7 bases and J by 7 bases; unmatched bases: 9. The CDR3 length is 16 residues. CDR1 is SGDLS, CDR2 YYNGEE, per germline. CDR3 residues: CASGRGLAGGNGELFF. The CDR3 DNA reads as TGTGCCAGCGGCCGCGGACTAGCGGGAGGCAACGGGGAGCTGTTTTTT.

This clonotype was picked up a small number of times. V and J are TRBV12-3 or TRBV12-4 and TRBJ2-3; 12 nucleotides align to TRBD2. Trimming removed 5 bases from V and 2 bases from J; junction bases left unmatched: 17. This CDR3 is 20 amino acids long. The CDR3 sequence: CASSDSSGGDPLTLTDTQYF. DNA for the CDR3: TGTGCCAGCAGTGACTCTAGCGGGGGGGACCCCTTGACCCTCACAGATACGCAGTATTTT.

On this clonotype itself: A single base separates this from a much larger clone, so it may be a read error. J is TRBJ2-7 and V is TRBV20-1; TRBD2 is a possible D gene (5 bases). In germline, CDR1 is DFQATT, CDR2 SNEGSKA (reference sequence). There are 14 residues in the CDR3. Trimming pared 6 bases from V and 0 bases from J, leaving 15 bases between. CDR3 nucleotide sequence: TGCAGTGCCTCCCTCCGACGGGACTCCTACGAGCAGTACTTC. Translating it yields CSASLRRDSYEQYF.

Details on this clonotype: A much larger clone is a single base away; this may be a read error. The chain carries TRBV7-2 and TRBJ1-1, with 7 positions matching TRBD1. The CDR3 consists of 12 residues. The germline CDR1 and CDR2 sequences are SGHTA and FQGNSA. The CDR3 region is CASSFWDSEVFF. The CDR3 coding sequence is TGTGCCAGCAGCTTTTGGGACAGTGAAGTTTTCTTT.

Only a few counts were recorded for this clonotype. The rearrangement joins TRBV11-2 to TRBJ2-5, with no clear D. CDR3 length equals 14 residues. V was cut by 1 base and J by 0 bases, with 6 bases left in between. Germline V gives CDR1 SGHAT, CDR2 FQNNGV. DNA of the CDR3: TGTGCCAGCAGCTTAGCAGAATACCAAGAGACCCAGTACTTC. The encoded protein is CASSLAEYQETQYF.

The rearrangement joins TRBV13 to TRBJ1-4; TRBD1 aligns across 8 bases. CDR1 and CDR2 from the germline V gene are PRHDT and FYEKMQ (reference sequence). V gave up 6 bases and J gave up 7 bases; unmatched junction bases: 7. The CDR3 totals 14 residues. The CDR3 coding sequence is TGTGCCAGCAGTCAGGACAGGGTGGGTGAAAAACTGTTTTTT. Its protein is CASSQDRVGEKLFF.

This clonotype was recorded many times. The gene calls are TRBV4-1 and TRBJ2-5, with D tentatively TRBD2 (6 bases). Germline CDR1 is MGHRA and CDR2 is YSYEKL. The CDR3 is 15 residues long. Trimming took off 0 bases at V and 3 bases at J, with 11 bases between the two ends. The CDR3 bases are TGCGCCAGCAGCCAAGAGGTCCCGGGGGAAGAGACCCAGTACTTC. Its protein product is CASSQEVPGEETQYF.

In this sample, this clonotype turned up a few times. The chain links TRBV7-3 to TRBJ2-7; TRBD2 matches at 8 bases. The CDR3 contains 15 residues. Germline values: CDR1 SGHTA, CDR2 FQGTGA. J gave up 2 bases and V 2 bases, and 5 bases lay outside the gene matches. CDR3 nucleotides: TGTGCCAGCAGCTTAGGAGCGGGAGATGCCTACGAGCAGTACTTC. It translates to CASSLGAGDAYEQYF.

This clonotype appeared many times. The V gene is TRBV19, the J gene TRBJ2-2, with 8 bases aligning to TRBD2. Per germline, CDR1 LNHDA and CDR2 SQIVND (reference sequence). There are 15 residues in the CDR3. The J segment lost 5 bases and the V segment lost 1 base, leaving 3 bases of the junction unmatched. CDR3 sequence: CASSIVLAATGELFF. The CDR3 coding sequence is TGTGCCAGTAGTATAGTACTAGCGGCTACCGGGGAGCTGTTTTTT.

Ten or more counts support this clonotype. This rearrangement joins TRBV5-1 to TRBJ2-5, with 11 positions matching TRBD2. V was pared by 1 base and J by 5 bases, with 16 bases of the junction left unmatched. Germline V CDR1 and CDR2: SGHRS, YFSETQ. This CDR3 comprises 19 residues. In nucleotides, the CDR3 is TGCGCCAGCAGCTTGCGGGTGCTAGCGGGAGGTTCTGGGAAGGAGACCCAGTACTTC. The encoded protein is CASSLRVLAGGSGKETQYF. The complete variable domain, with remaining parts taken from reference TRBV5-1 and TRBJ2-5, reads KAGVTQTPRYLIKTRGQQVTLSCSPISGHRSVSWYQQTPGQGLQFLFEYFSETQRNKGNFPGRFSGRQFSNSRSEMNVSTLELGDSALYLCASSLRVLAGGSGKETQYFGPGTRLLVL.

J is TRBJ2-5 and V is TRBV25-1, with a tentative D call TRBD1 (6 bases). The V end was cut by 4 bases, the J end by 5 bases, with 14 bases between. Looked up from germline, CDR1 is MGHDK and CDR2 is SYGVNS. The CDR3 consists of 14 residues. The CDR3 sequence is CASSGGAGDETQYF. Here the CDR3 DNA reads TGTGCCAGCAGTGGTGGGGCAGGGGACGAGACCCAGTACTTC.